Listed below are T cell receptor beta chains from one sample, sequenced in a study of T cell responses to AZD1222 COVID-19 vaccine. Repertoires were generated with immunoSEQ multiplex PCR, while TCRdb's copy carries only in-frame clones and drops some. Here the sample spans some 170,000 clones, approximately 90% being singletons. The sample here was peripheral blood, taken on day 0 of AZD1222 vaccination. The receptor set was obtained from an adult in good health. Each CDR3 is given with its conserved first and last residue. D genes are given only for firm matches. For some rows the clone size is stated as once, few or many, or as a class when expanded; others skip it.

clone_size j_call v_call d_call cdr3_nt cdr3_aa
- TRBJ2-1 TRBV5-1 TRBD2 TGCGCCAGCAGCCAAGGGACTAGCGGGAGGCATGAGCAGTTCTTC CASSQGTSGRHEQFF
- TRBJ2-1 TRBV4-1 TRBD2 TGCGCCAGCAGCCCCCTTAGACTAGCGGGAGCAGGCTCCTACAATGAGCAGTTCTTC CASSPLRLAGAGSYNEQFF
- TRBJ1-1 TRBV7-6 TRBD1 TGTGCCAGCAGCTCGAGGACAGGGGGGAGGTCTGAAGCTTTCTTT CASSSRTGGRSEAFF
- TRBJ2-1 TRBV19 TRBD2 TGTGCCAGTAGTACACCCGGACTAGCGGGAGGGTTACCATCGGGGCGCAATGAGCAGTTCTTC CASSTPGLAGGLPSGRNEQFF
- TRBJ1-2 TRBV5-5 - TGTGCCAGCACCCCGGCGGGCAGGGACTATGGCTACACCTTC CASTPAGRDYGYTF
- TRBJ1-1 TRBV10-3 - TGTGCCATCAGTTCGCGGGACACTGAAGCTTTCTTT CAISSRDTEAFF
- TRBJ2-1 TRBV3-1/TRBV3-2 - TGTGCCAGCAGCCAAAGGACTCCCTCCTACAATGAGCAGTTCTTC CASSQRTPSYNEQFF
- TRBJ1-1 TRBV30 - TGTGCCTGGAGGGGCCTTATGAACACTGAAGCTTTCTTT CAWRGLMNTEAFF
- TRBJ1-1 TRBV19 - TGTGCCAGTAGCTGGGACACGGGAAAAGCTTTCTTT CASSWDTGKAFF
once TRBJ1-6 TRBV6-2/TRBV6-3 - TGTGCCAGCAGCTGGGTCGGACGGGCGAATTCACCCCTCCACTTT CASSWVGRANSPLHF
few TRBJ1-2 TRBV18 - TGTGCCAGCTCACCAGGCCCGGCAGCAAACTATGGCTACACCTTC CASSPGPAANYGYTF
once TRBJ1-3 TRBV6-5 TRBD1 TGTGCCAGCAGCGGGGACAGGGGGCTTGGAAACACCATATATTTT CASSGDRGLGNTIYF
- TRBJ1-2 TRBV4-1 - TGCGCCAGCAGCCAAGTGGGGGGGCGCCCGACTAACTATGGCTACACCTTC CASSQVGGRPTNYGYTF
once TRBJ2-5 TRBV6-5 TRBD1 TGTGCCAGCAGTCCGGCGGGACAGGGTGGAGAGACCCAGTACTTC CASSPAGQGGETQYF
- TRBJ2-7 TRBV19 - TGTGCCAGTAGTATCTCGGGCGGGATTCTCTCCTACGAGCAGTACTTC CASSISGGILSYEQYF
- TRBJ1-1 TRBV3-1/TRBV3-2 - TGTGCCAGCAGCCCCCAGGAGGGGTACAACACTGAAGCTTTCTTT CASSPQEGYNTEAFF
- TRBJ2-7 TRBV5-4 TRBD2 TGTGCCAGCAGCTACCCGACTAGCACGGGTGAGCAGTACTTC CASSYPTSTGEQYF
- TRBJ2-1 TRBV29-1 - TGCAGCGTCGCCCCAGGGTTCTACAATGAGCAGTTCTTC CSVAPGFYNEQFF
- TRBJ2-7 TRBV28 - TGTGCCAGCACGGGACCCTACGAGCAGTACTTC CASTGPYEQYF
- TRBJ1-1 TRBV6-5 - TGTGCCAGCAGCTCAAGGGGGGGGCACACTGAAGCTTTCTTT CASSSRGGHTEAFF
- TRBJ1-6 TRBV6-5 - TGTGCCAGCAGTTACATGGGGGCGGCTTATAATTCACCCCTCCACTTT CASSYMGAAYNSPLHF
- TRBJ1-5 TRBV13 - TGTGCCAGCAGCTTAGGCCGGTCCGGAGGCAATCAGCCCCAGCATTTT CASSLGRSGGNQPQHF
- TRBJ1-2 TRBV24-1 - TGTGCCACCTGCTGTCGGGCAGGCGTCTATGGCTACACCTTC CATCCRAGVYGYTF
- TRBJ2-7 TRBV28 TRBD2 TGTGCCAGCAGTTCCCTCGGACTAGCGGGAGTCTACTCCTACGAGCAGTACTTC CASSSLGLAGVYSYEQYF
- TRBJ1-1 TRBV5-1 TRBD1 TGCGCCAGCAGCCTGCCGGGACAGGGTATCCGGGTCACTGAAGCTTTCTTT CASSLPGQGIRVTEAFF
- TRBJ2-2 TRBV3-1/TRBV3-2 - TGTGCCAGCAGACCCCTGAAACAGGGAAACACCGGGGAGCTGTTTTTT CASRPLKQGNTGELFF
- TRBJ1-2 TRBV29-1 - TGCAGCGTTGGGGCAGGCCTTAACTATGGCTACACCTTC CSVGAGLNYGYTF
- TRBJ1-3 TRBV11-2 - TGTGCCAGCAGCCCCTACTCTGGAAACACCATATATTTT CASSPYSGNTIYF
- TRBJ2-3 TRBV18 - TGTGCCAGCTCACCAGAGGGGCTGGCAGATACGCAGTATTTT CASSPEGLADTQYF
once TRBJ1-3 TRBV6-1 - TGTGCCAGCAGTGAAGCCCCACAGCTGATCTCTGGAAACACCATATATTTT CASSEAPQLISGNTIYF
few TRBJ1-1 TRBV2 - TGTGCCAGCAGTGAGAGGGCTCTAAGGAACACTGAAGCTTTCTTT CASSERALRNTEAFF
- TRBJ2-1 TRBV27 TRBD2 TGTGCCAGCAGTTTATTTCAGAGACTAGCGCTGTACAATGAGCAGTTCTTC CASSLFQRLALYNEQFF
- TRBJ1-4 TRBV7-9 - TGTGCCAGCAGCTCCCCGGGCCCCGGTGGAGAAAAACTGTTTTTT CASSSPGPGGEKLFF
- TRBJ2-7 TRBV27 - TGTGCCAGCAGTTCCTTAAGGGAGGTCGGACGGGCCACCGAGCAGTACTTC CASSSLREVGRATEQYF
- TRBJ2-5 TRBV19 - TGTGCCACCTCGACCTTGTACCAAGAGACCCAGTACTTC CATSTLYQETQYF
- TRBJ2-7 TRBV27 - TGTGCCAGCAGCCCGGCGGTTCCCTCCTACGAGCAGTACTTC CASSPAVPSYEQYF
- TRBJ1-3 TRBV19 - TGTGCCAGTGGTTACTCTGGAAACACCATATATTTT CASGYSGNTIYF
- TRBJ2-3 TRBV2 TRBD2 TGTGCCAGCAGTGAGGGACAGCTAGCGGGAGGGCCCTCAGATACGCAGTATTTT CASSEGQLAGGPSDTQYF
- TRBJ1-2 TRBV5-5 - TGTGCCAGCAGCTTGGGAACGGATAACTATGGCTACACCTTC CASSLGTDNYGYTF
- TRBJ1-2 TRBV29-1 - TGCAGCGTGCAAGATACAGGGTTGGGCTATGGCTACACCTTC CSVQDTGLGYGYTF